This T cell receptor beta chain was sequenced in a study of OX40 agonist ivuxolimab in advanced cancers. Notes on the study in general: Antigen specificity of clonally expanded peripheral T cells was not established.

The V and J ends lost 4 bases and 4 bases, in that order; junction bases with no gene match: 9. Looked up from germline, CDR1 is SGHNT and CDR2 is YYREEE (reference sequence). The CDR3 length is 15 residues. As to this clone: Its antigen is not known.

The repertoire was sequenced with immunoSEQ multiplex PCR; TCRdb's copy has only in-frame clones and lacks some. The data hold 110,000 or so clones, with around 93% observed a single time. This chain connects TRBV5-4 to TRBJ1-1; 8 bases are shared with TRBD1. The sequenced sample was CD4+ or CD8+ T cells sorted from blood, obtained in a trial of the OX40 agonist ivuxolimab. The TCR was taken from an adult with an advanced solid tumor such as melanoma, head and neck, liver or kidney cancer. In nucleotides, the CDR3 is TGTGCCAGCAGCCCATCCCAGGGGGCGGGCACTGAAGCTTTCTTT. Protein product: CASSPSQGAGTEAFF.